This TCR beta chain comes out of a study of technical replicates of blood from a few donors. The V segment lost 10 bases and the J segment 6 bases; nucleotides outside the gene matches: 12. CDR1 SEHNR and CDR2 FQNEAQ come from the germline V gene (reference sequence). This CDR3 has 14 amino acids. Assay: immunoSEQ multiplex PCR; the TCRdb copy retains only in-frame clones and omits some. The sample lists around 80,000 clones; approximately 89% were seen once. This clonotype was obtained from a human donor in good health. The specimen sequenced was T cells isolated from PBMCs. V gene TRBV7-9 combines with J gene TRBJ1-1, with 9 bases that match TRBD1. The chain's CDR3 is CAILPGQGVAEAFF. In nucleotides, the CDR3 is TGTGCCATCTTACCGGGACAGGGTGTCGCTGAAGCTTTCTTT. The whole variable domain, remainder taken from reference TRBV7-9 and TRBJ1-1, is DTGVSQNPRHKITKRGQNVTFRCDPISEHNRLYWYRQTLGQGPEFLTYFQNEAQLEKSRLLSDRFSAERPKGSFSTLEIQRTEQGDSAMYLCAILPGQGVAEAFFGQGTRLTVV.